This T cell receptor (beta chain) was sequenced in a study of PD-1 blockade in classical Hodgkin lymphoma. Study information: Patients had nivolumab dosed at 3 mg/kg, delivered intravenously every 2 weeks. Study-wide findings and caveats: Newly diagnosed patients were reported to exhibit reduced baseline TCR diversity relative to healthy donors. Lower baseline TCR diversity marked trial partial responders and progressors.

Clones were read by immunoSEQ multiplex PCR, and TCRdb kept only the in-frame ones, dropping some. Of tens of thousands of clones in the sample, about nine tenths were seen once. Each patient's relapse followed autologous stem cell transplantation, and brentuximab vedotin exposure varied. When best responses were assessed, they were complete response, partial response or progressive disease. To note about this clone: Antigen: not known.

The CDR3 covers 16 residues. V lost 7 bases, J lost 3 bases, and 19 bases lay in between. CDR1 and CDR2 (germline): LNHDA, SQIVND (reference sequence). V gene TRBV19 combines with J gene TRBJ2-4; the D call may be TRBD1 or TRBD2 (5 bases each). The sample consisted of peripheral blood mononuclear cells (PBMCs), taken at baseline. This sequence was found in a human donor with classical Hodgkin lymphoma. CDR3 in amino acids: CASTAWVGTYKNIQYF. DNA of the CDR3: TGTGCCAGTACGGCTTGGGTAGGGACGTACAAAAACATTCAGTACTTC. The variable domain in full, completed from reference TRBV19 and TRBJ2-4, reads DGGITQSPKYLFRKEGQNVTLSCEQNLNHDAMYWYRQDPGQGLRLIYYSQIVNDFQKGDIAEGYSVSREKKESFPLTVTSAQKNPTAFYLCASTAWVGTYKNIQYFGAGTRLSVL.